This is a list of T cell receptor beta chains from one sample in a study of T cell changes during pregnancy in multiple sclerosis. Using immunoSEQ multiplex PCR, the repertoire was profiled, and TCRdb retains in-frame clones only, with some absent. The sample holds 90,000 to 100,000 clones, 92% seen once. This specimen consisted of peripheral blood, obtained in the first trimester of pregnancy. These TCRs come from a female donor with multiple sclerosis, enrolled in a pregnancy study. Both conserved end residues are part of each CDR3. The D gene is left open where the match is weak. Size is stated for part of the rows, as once, few or many counts, or as a class when the clone is expanded.

j_call,clone_size,d_call,v_call,cdr3_nt,cdr3_aa
TRBJ2-3,.,.,TRBV10-3,TGTGCCATCAGTGGGAGTCGAGGTAGGGGGGGCGGAACAGATACGCAGTATTTT,CAISGSRGRGGGTDTQYF
TRBJ2-7,.,TRBD1,TRBV27,TGTGCCAGCAGTTTATCGGGGGACAGGAGCTCCTACGAGCAGTACTTC,CASSLSGDRSSYEQYF
TRBJ2-3,.,TRBD2,TRBV5-1,TGCGCCAGCAGCCCCGGGACTAGCGGGAGGGTCACAGATACGCAGTATTTT,CASSPGTSGRVTDTQYF
TRBJ1-1,.,TRBD1,TRBV2,TGTGCCAGCAGTGAAGACCCGGGACAGGTTGCCTTAGCTTTCTTT,CASSEDPGQVALAFF
TRBJ1-5,few,TRBD1,TRBV5-1,TGCGCCAGCAGCCTAGGACAGGGATGGAATCAGCCCCAGCATTTT,CASSLGQGWNQPQHF
TRBJ1-4,.,.,TRBV6-1,TGTGCCAGCAGCTCGGGATTCACTAATGAAAAACTGTTTTTT,CASSSGFTNEKLFF
TRBJ1-1,.,.,TRBV9,TGTGCCAGCAGCGGGACCCAAGGACACTTGGCTTTCTTT,CASSGTQGHLAFF
TRBJ1-2,.,TRBD1,TRBV27,TGTGCCAGCAGTTCGCGGACAGGGGGCCTCCTATACGAGGGCTACACCTTC,CASSSRTGGLLYEGYTF
TRBJ2-1,.,.,TRBV18,TGTGCCAGCTCCAAGGGGTCCTACAATGAGCAGTTCTTC,CASSKGSYNEQFF
TRBJ2-7,.,TRBD1,TRBV27,TGTGCCAGCAGAAACCGGACAGGGGAAATCTACGAGCAGTACTTC,CASRNRTGEIYEQYF
TRBJ1-1,.,.,TRBV15,TGTGCCACCTCCTCCGGGGAGGGAAGCGGAATGGGGAACACTGAAGCTTTCTTT,CATSSGEGSGMGNTEAFF
TRBJ1-5,.,TRBD1,TRBV2,TGTGCCAGCAGTTTTGGACAGGCGGGCAATCAGCCCCAGCATTTT,CASSFGQAGNQPQHF
TRBJ2-7,.,.,TRBV28,TGTGCCAGCACCGGGGGATACTACGAGCAGTACTTC,CASTGGYYEQYF
TRBJ2-5,.,.,TRBV19,TGTGCCAGTAGTATCTCCTTCTCTGGCGGAGCGGAGACCCAGTACTTC,CASSISFSGGAETQYF
TRBJ1-3,.,.,TRBV28,TGTGCCAGCAGTTTATCACATTCTGGAAACACCATATATTTT,CASSLSHSGNTIYF
TRBJ1-3,once,.,TRBV9,TGTGCCAGCAGCGTCACGAGTTATCCCTCTACTGGAAACACCATATATTTT,CASSVTSYPSTGNTIYF
TRBJ2-2,.,TRBD2,TRBV19,TGTGCCAGTAGTTCTAGCGGGAGTGGTACCGGGGAGCTGTTTTTT,CASSSSGSGTGELFF
TRBJ2-7,.,.,TRBV5-4,TGTGCCAGCAGCTTGGGAGGTGGTTCCTACTACGAGCAGTACTTC,CASSLGGGSYYEQYF
TRBJ1-2,.,.,TRBV6-4,TGTGCCAGCAGTGACTCGAGAACAGGAAATCCTGGCTACACCTTC,CASSDSRTGNPGYTF
TRBJ2-6,.,.,TRBV18,TGTGCCAGCCAACAGGTTATCTCTGGGGCCAACGTCCTGACTTTC,CASQQVISGANVLTF
TRBJ1-5,.,TRBD1,TRBV5-8,TGTGCCAGCAGTACTGGGACAGCTATTCAGCCCCAGCATTTT,CASSTGTAIQPQHF
TRBJ2-3,.,TRBD2,TRBV6-1,TGTGCCAGCAGGCGGGAGGGCACAGATACGCAGTATTTT,CASRREGTDTQYF
TRBJ1-2,few,TRBD1,TRBV27,TGTGCCAGCAGTTCCAGCCAGGGGGATGGCTACACCTTC,CASSSSQGDGYTF
TRBJ1-1,.,.,TRBV4-1,TGCGCCAGCAGCCCCTTCGTCACGGGGGAGAACACTGAAGCTTTCTTT,CASSPFVTGENTEAFF
TRBJ2-4,.,TRBD1,TRBV4-1,TGCGCCAGCAGCCAAGATGAGGGGGCGGTCAAAAACATTCAGTACTTC,CASSQDEGAVKNIQYF
TRBJ1-1,.,TRBD1,TRBV6-6,TGTGCCAGCAGGGTAGGACAGGGGGGTACTGAAGCTTTCTTT,CASRVGQGGTEAFF
TRBJ2-1,once,TRBD2,TRBV4-1,TGCGCCAGCAGCCAAGAGCGGGAGGAAGTGTTCTTC,CASSQEREEVFF
TRBJ1-1,.,TRBD1,TRBV27,TGTGCCAGCAGTATCGGACAGGGGAACACTGAAGCTTTCTTT,CASSIGQGNTEAFF
TRBJ1-5,.,.,TRBV2,TGTGCCACCGCCCGGGATTACAATCAGCCCCAGCATTTT,CATARDYNQPQHF
TRBJ2-7,.,TRBD1,TRBV2,TGTGCCAGCAGTGGCTTGGGACAGAGTTTTACCTACGAGCAGTACTTC,CASSGLGQSFTYEQYF
TRBJ1-2,.,.,TRBV27,TGTGCCAGCAGTTTAGCGGGGGTAGGTGGCTACACCTTC,CASSLAGVGGYTF
TRBJ1-3,.,TRBD1,TRBV7-9,TGTGCCAGCAGCCCCGGGACAGGAGGCCGAAACACCATATATTTT,CASSPGTGGRNTIYF
TRBJ1-2,.,.,TRBV29-1,TGCAGCGTTGACCAGGGGCGTGGGGGTGGCTACACCTTC,CSVDQGRGGGYTF
TRBJ2-5,.,.,TRBV7-3,TGTGCCAGCAGCGAGACAGGAACGTGGGGGGAGACCCAGTACTTC,CASSETGTWGETQYF
TRBJ1-2,.,TRBD1,TRBV7-9,TGTGCCAGCAGCTTAGTACGTCGAGACAGGGGGCAAGGTGGCTACACCTTC,CASSLVRRDRGQGGYTF
TRBJ2-3,.,.,TRBV7-2,TGTGCCAGCAGCTTAGTATTGCGGGATACGCAGTATTTT,CASSLVLRDTQYF
TRBJ2-3,.,.,TRBV9,TGTGCCAGCAGCGGGGAGACAGGAGTCACAGATACGCAGTATTTT,CASSGETGVTDTQYF
TRBJ2-1,.,TRBD2,TRBV30,TGTGCCTGGAGTGTGGCTTCCGGACTAGCACGTTATGAGCAGTTCTTC,CAWSVASGLARYEQFF
TRBJ2-1,.,.,TRBV4-3,TGCGCCAGCAGCCAAGGACAATCCTACAATGAGCAGTTCTTC,CASSQGQSYNEQFF
TRBJ1-1,.,TRBD1,TRBV28,TGTGCCAGCAGTCCCGGACAGGGGGCAGGATACACTGAAGCTTTCTTT,CASSPGQGAGYTEAFF
TRBJ1-1,.,.,TRBV29-1,TGCAGCTGGGGGGGGTCGTTGGACACTGAAGCTTTCTTT,CSWGGSLDTEAFF
TRBJ1-5,once,.,TRBV28,TGTGCCAGCTCTTGGGGGGGCCCGTCTAGCAATCAGCCCCAGCATTTT,CASSWGGPSSNQPQHF
TRBJ1-2,.,TRBD1,TRBV7-2,TGTGCCAGCATCGACAGGGGCCCCGGGGGCTATGGCTACACCTTC,CASIDRGPGGYGYTF
TRBJ2-1,.,.,TRBV12-5,TGTGCTAGTGGTAGAGGGGGTGAGGAGTACAATGAGCAGTTCTTC,CASGRGGEEYNEQFF
TRBJ2-3,.,.,TRBV27,TGTGCCAGCAGCCCCGGACTATACACAGATACGCAGTATTTT,CASSPGLYTDTQYF
TRBJ2-1,.,TRBD2,TRBV4-3,TGCGCCAGCAGCCAAGATGGCGGGAGGGCCTGGGAGCAGTTCTTC,CASSQDGGRAWEQFF
TRBJ1-3,.,.,TRBV4-3,TGCGCCAGCAGCCAAGATAGAGGAGAATCTGGAAACACCATATATTTT,CASSQDRGESGNTIYF